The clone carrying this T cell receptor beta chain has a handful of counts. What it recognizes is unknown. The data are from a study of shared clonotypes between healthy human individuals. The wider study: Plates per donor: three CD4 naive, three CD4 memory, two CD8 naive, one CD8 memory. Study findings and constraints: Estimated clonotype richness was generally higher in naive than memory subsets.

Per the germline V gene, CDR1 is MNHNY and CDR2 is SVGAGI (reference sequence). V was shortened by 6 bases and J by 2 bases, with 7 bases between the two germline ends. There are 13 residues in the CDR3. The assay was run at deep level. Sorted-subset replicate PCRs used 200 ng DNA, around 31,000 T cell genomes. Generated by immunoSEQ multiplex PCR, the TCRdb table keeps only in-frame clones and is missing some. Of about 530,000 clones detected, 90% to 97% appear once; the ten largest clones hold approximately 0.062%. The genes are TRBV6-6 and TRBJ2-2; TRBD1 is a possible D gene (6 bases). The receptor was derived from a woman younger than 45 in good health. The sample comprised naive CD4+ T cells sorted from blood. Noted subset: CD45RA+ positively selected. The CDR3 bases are TGTGCCAGCAGGGGGGCTAACACCGGGGAGCTGTTTTTT. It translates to CASRGANTGELFF.